The subject of this entry is one T cell receptor beta chain. The PCR used 60 Vbeta and 13 Jbeta primers. Libraries were prepared by immunoSEQ multiplex PCR; TCRdb keeps only in-frame clonotypes and omits some of them. The specimen's table records some 150,000 clones. The entry originates in a study of cytomegalovirus exposure and HLA in healthy donors. Trimming removed 7 bases at V and 1 base at J, with 12 bases between. The CDR3 has 15 amino acids. The germline V gene has CDR1 SGHNT and CDR2 YYREEE (reference sequence). The gene calls are TRBV5-4 and TRBJ2-6; D is perhaps TRBD2 (6 bases). This sequence was found in a woman aged 18-29 years in good health and CMV-seropositive. The sequenced material came from PBMCs. DNA of the CDR3: TGTGCCAGCCTTTTTGCGGGGTCTGGGGCCAACGTCCTGACTTTC. This encodes CASLFAGSGANVLTF.